This is a list of T cell receptor beta chains from one sample in a study of chemoradiotherapy in HPV16-positive cancers. Assay: immunoSEQ multiplex PCR; the TCRdb copy retains only in-frame clones and omits some. The data hold roughly 1,400 clones, with roughly 89% observed a single time. Here the sequenced sample was tumor tissue, taken from a patient who underwent chemoradiotherapy. These TCRs come from a human donor with HPV-associated anogenital cancer. CDR3s include the opening cysteine and the closing phenylalanine or tryptophan. The order of the fields is J gene, D gene, clone size, V gene, CDR3 protein, CDR3 DNA. A D gene is named only where the DNA matches it firmly. Rows may omit the clone size; those that give it use once, few, many or a size class.

TRBJ1-1	TRBD1	once	TRBV2	CASSGQDWSEAFF	TGTGCCAGCAGCGGACAGGATTGGTCTGAAGCTTTCTTT
TRBJ1-5	.	.	TRBV6-1	CASSEVFYVENGTPQHF	TGTGCCAGCAGTGAAGTTTTTTACGTGGAAAATGGTACGCCCCAGCATTTT
TRBJ1-4	.	.	TRBV18	CASSRNREDEKLFF	TGTGCCAGCTCACGAAACAGGGAAGATGAAAAACTGTTTTTT
TRBJ1-2	TRBD1	.	TRBV29-1	CSVVGQGIGYTF	TGCAGCGTGGTCGGACAGGGCATTGGCTACACCTTC
TRBJ1-2	TRBD1	.	TRBV11-1	CASSWGQPNYGYTF	TGTGCCAGCAGCTGGGGACAGCCTAACTATGGCTACACCTTC
TRBJ2-7	.	.	TRBV6-5	CASSYSGFSGPGEQYF	TGTGCCAGCAGTTACTCGGGGTTTTCAGGGCCTGGCGAGCAGTACTTC
TRBJ1-1	.	once	TRBV11-2	CASSLDWWGNTEAFF	TGTGCCAGCAGCTTAGATTGGTGGGGGAACACTGAAGCTTTCTTT
TRBJ1-1	TRBD1	.	TRBV6-1	CASSGGTRGLNTEAFF	TGTGCCAGCAGTGGGGGGACCAGGGGGCTGAACACTGAAGCTTTCTTT
TRBJ2-3	.	.	TRBV6-4	CASSYAGDNTDTQYF	TGTGCCAGCAGCTACGCAGGGGACAACACAGATACGCAGTATTTT
TRBJ2-7	.	.	TRBV7-8	CASSPYTGSYEQYF	TGTGCCAGCAGCCCCTACACGGGTTCCTACGAGCAGTACTTC
TRBJ2-3	.	once	TRBV7-3	CASSALDRFSTNTQYF	TGTGCCAGCAGCGCATTAGACAGGTTTAGTACAAATACGCAGTATTTT
TRBJ2-1	.	once	TRBV7-3	CASSLRGGIRDSSYNEQFF	TGTGCCAGCAGCTTAAGGGGAGGGATACGGGACAGCTCCTACAATGAGCAGTTCTTC